What follows are 22 T cell receptor beta chains derived from one specimen sequenced in a study of cytomegalovirus exposure and HLA in healthy donors. Sequencing was performed with immunoSEQ multiplex PCR; in TCRdb, only in-frame clones are kept and a portion is missing. The sample has 120,000 to 150,000 clones; around nine tenths are singletons. Sample: PBMCs. These receptors came from a man aged 18 to 35 in good health and CMV-seropositive.

The genes are TRBV7-8 and TRBJ2-3, with 10 positions matching TRBD2. This CDR3 is 16 amino acids long. V gave up 6 bases and J gave up 2 bases; unmatched junction bases: 8. The germline V gene encodes CDR1 SGHVS and CDR2 FQNEAQ. CDR3 region: CASRTIAGGTTDTQYF. CDR3 DNA sequence: TGTGCCAGCAGGACAATAGCGGGGGGTACCACAGATACGCAGTATTTT.

The rearrangement uses TRBV19 and TRBJ1-5; 7 positions agree with TRBD1. The trim removed 8 bases at V and 1 base at J, leaving 2 bases unmatched. Germline-derived CDR1 and CDR2 are LNHDA and SQIVND (reference sequence). This CDR3 region has 13 residues. The chain's CDR3 is CASGQESNQPQHF. The CDR3 nucleotides are TGTGCCAGTGGACAGGAAAGCAATCAGCCCCAGCATTTT. The whole variable domain, filled in from reference TRBV19 and TRBJ1-5, reads DGGITQSPKYLFRKEGQNVTLSCEQNLNHDAMYWYRQDPGQGLRLIYYSQIVNDFQKGDIAEGYSVSREKKESFPLTVTSAQKNPTAFYLCASGQESNQPQHFGDGTRLSIL.

The table lists this clone with a few counts. This chain's CDR3 is CASSYRGIREKLFF. The CDR3 nucleotides read TGTGCCAGCAGTTACCGGGGGATTCGTGAAAAACTGTTTTTT. This chain connects TRBV6-5 to TRBJ1-4, with D perhaps matching TRBD1 (5 bases). The V and J ends lost 2 bases and 7 bases respectively, with 11 bases between them. There are 14 residues in the CDR3. The V gene's germline CDR1 is MNHEY and CDR2 SVGAGI.

This clone has a single count. The chain joins TRBV7-9 to TRBJ2-2, with D perhaps TRBD1 (6 bases). Trimming removed 0 bases from V and 1 base from J, with 9 bases in between. CDR3 length: 16 amino acids. Germline V gives CDR1 SEHNR, CDR2 FQNEAQ (reference sequence). CDR3 coding DNA: TGTGCCAGCAGCTTAGCGTCGACAGGGAACACCGGGGAGCTGTTTTTT. Protein: CASSLASTGNTGELFF.

The chain carries TRBV9 and TRBJ1-2, with unresolved D. The V gene's germline CDR1 is SGDLS and CDR2 YYNGEE. The germline V and J ends were trimmed by 4 bases and 5 bases, with 24 bases remaining between them. This CDR3 is 17 amino acids long. CDR3 sequence (DNA): TGTGCCAGCAGCCACTCCAACACGGGAGCCGCCCTTTATGGCTACACCTTC. Its translation is CASSHSNTGAALYGYTF.

The chain couples TRBV5-6 to TRBJ2-1; 11 nucleotides align to TRBD2. V gave up 4 bases and J gave up 10 bases; unmatched junction bases: 10. Germline V gene lookup returns CDR1 SGHDT and CDR2 YYEEEE. CDR3 length: 15 residues. The CDR3 DNA follows: TGTGCCAGCAGCACCACTAGCGGGAGAGCGAGGGAGCAGTTCTTC. Protein: CASSTTSGRAREQFF.

This clone was observed once. The V call is TRBV2, the J call TRBJ2-5, with a possible D match to TRBD2 (5 bases). Germline V CDR1 and CDR2: SNHLY, FYNNEI. The ends were cut back, 7 bases at V and 5 bases at J, with 14 bases in the middle. This CDR3 is 13 amino acids long. CDR3 protein: CASTSGTIETQYF. As DNA, the CDR3 is TGTGCCAGCACTTCGGGAACCATTGAGACCCAGTACTTC.

The rearrangement links TRBV2 to TRBJ1-1; no definite D call. Trimming took 8 bases from V and 0 from J, leaving 13 bases between them. The germline V gene has CDR1 SNHLY and CDR2 FYNNEI. This CDR3 is built from 14 residues. In DNA, the CDR3 is TGTGCCAGCCAGTTTGAGGTGCTGAACACTGAAGCTTTCTTT. It specifies CASQFEVLNTEAFF.

This clone was observed a single time. The chain links TRBV6-4 to TRBJ1-1; 8 bases line up with TRBD1. There are 14 residues in the CDR3. V was pared by 6 bases and J by 1 base, with 4 bases of the junction left unmatched. The V gene's germline CDR1 is MRHNA and CDR2 SNTAGT. The CDR3, as DNA: TGTGCCAGCAGGGGACAGGCCTCGAACACTGAAGCTTTCTTT. It codes for CASRGQASNTEAFF.

The chain links TRBV7-2 to TRBJ2-3; D perhaps matches TRBD1 (5 bases). The CDR3 sequence is 14 residues long. V lost 5 bases and J 6 bases, leaving 15 bases between the germline ends. Germline CDR1 and CDR2: SGHTA and FQGNSA. Here the CDR3 reads CASSILRGGDTQYF. Here the CDR3 DNA reads TGTGCCAGCAGCATCCTAAGGGGTGGCGATACGCAGTATTTT.

The chain combines TRBV5-1 with TRBJ1-1, with TRBD1 identical over 7 bases. With V trimmed by 3 bases and J by 5 bases, 7 bases remained unmatched. CDR3 length equals 14 residues. Looked up from germline, CDR1 is SGHRS and CDR2 is YFSETQ. The CDR3, as DNA: TGCGCCAGCAGCTGGATAGGGGGCGCGACTGAAGCTTTCTTT. This translates into CASSWIGGATEAFF.

V usage is TRBV5-1 and J usage is TRBJ2-7, with a weak D call TRBD2 (7 bases). The CDR3 totals 16 residues. V lost 0 bases and J lost 3, with 16 bases in between. The germline gives CDR1 SGHRS, CDR2 YFSETQ. CDR3 bases: TGCGCCAGCAGCTTGGCCGGCGGGGGCAAAATCTACGAGCAGTACTTC. Its translation is CASSLAGGGKIYEQYF. Complete variable domain (other parts from reference TRBV5-1 and TRBJ2-7): KAGVTQTPRYLIKTRGQQVTLSCSPISGHRSVSWYQQTPGQGLQFLFEYFSETQRNKGNFPGRFSGRQFSNSRSEMNVSTLELGDSALYLCASSLAGGGKIYEQYFGPGTRLTVT.

The CDR3 reads CASSLSNRDRETQYF. In DNA, the CDR3 is TGTGCCAGCAGCTTGTCCAACAGGGACCGGGAGACCCAGTACTTC. This chain joins TRBV5-6 and TRBJ2-5; maybe TRBD1 (6 bases). CDR3 length: 15 amino acids. CDR1 and CDR2 (germline): SGHDT, YYEEEE. Trimming took 1 base from V and 5 from J, leaving 15 bases between them.

V gene TRBV19 combines with J gene TRBJ1-2; D is perhaps TRBD1 (5 bases). The germline V and J ends were trimmed by 4 bases and 0 bases, with 9 bases remaining between them. CDR1 and CDR2 (germline): LNHDA, SQIVND (reference sequence). The CDR3 has 14 residues. The chain's CDR3 is CASSTRQSNYGYTF. The CDR3 nucleotides read TGTGCCAGTAGTACGCGACAGTCTAACTATGGCTACACCTTC.

This clone appeared once. This chain links TRBV11-2 with TRBJ2-3; D unresolved. CDR3 length: 14 residues. Trimming shortened V by 1 base and J by 8 bases, and 13 bases separated the two germline ends. Germline V gene data show CDR1 as SGHAT and CDR2 as FQNNGV. CDR3 protein: CASSLAPESGTQYF. DNA of the CDR3: TGTGCCAGCAGCTTAGCCCCAGAATCGGGTACGCAGTATTTT.

V and J are TRBV5-6 and TRBJ2-7, with D tentatively TRBD1 (6 bases). There are 14 residues in the CDR3. Germline CDR1 is SGHDT and CDR2 is YYEEEE. V was shortened by 0 bases and J by 3 bases, with 10 bases between the two germline ends. CDR3 nucleotide sequence: TGTGCCAGCAGCTTGGGACAGGCGCGCTACGAGCAGTACTTC. As protein: CASSLGQARYEQYF.

The chain employs TRBV29-1 and TRBJ2-7; possible D gene TRBD1, 6 bases. Germline V gene sequence: CDR1 SQVTM, CDR2 ANQGSEA. The CDR3 length is 12 residues. V was trimmed by 5 bases and J by 3 bases, leaving 11 bases between them. The DNA for the CDR3 is TGCAGCGTTAAACAGGGAGTCTACGAGCAGTACTTC. It specifies CSVKQGVYEQYF.

The chain links TRBV5-1 to TRBJ2-1; the match to TRBD1 covers 8 bases. Per the germline V gene, CDR1 is SGHRS and CDR2 is YFSETQ. The CDR3 sequence is 15 residues long. Trimming removed 2 bases from V and 5 bases from J; junction bases left unmatched: 6. DNA for the CDR3: TGCGCCAGCAGCTTTTTCCCCAGGGGGCACAATGAGCAGTTCTTC. It is translated as CASSFFPRGHNEQFF.

The genes are TRBV27 and TRBJ2-2; a possible D gene is TRBD2 (5 bases). V lost 1 base to trimming and J lost 7 bases, with 19 bases between them. CDR3 size: 17 residues. Germline CDR1 reads MNHEY; CDR2 reads SMNVEV (reference sequence). CDR3 in amino acids: CASSLFRPGWSGGELFF. The CDR3 coding sequence is TGTGCCAGCAGTTTATTTCGCCCGGGGTGGAGTGGCGGGGAGCTGTTTTTT.

This chain uses TRBV5-8 with TRBJ1-4, with D maybe TRBD1 (5 bases). V was trimmed by 7 bases and J by 5 bases, leaving 21 bases between them. The germline gives CDR1 SGHTS, CDR2 YDEGEE. There are 16 residues in the CDR3. The CDR3 region has the DNA TGTGCCAGCGGGGTGGCAGGGAATGAGTGGAATGAAAAACTGTTTTTT. It yields the protein CASGVAGNEWNEKLFF.

A note on this clone: Other DNA sequences from this sample encode an identical CDR3 as well. This rearrangement joins TRBV28 to TRBJ2-7, with D possibly TRBD1 on 6 matching bases. Trimming cost V 6 bases and J 12 bases, with 15 bases left between them. This CDR3 is 11 amino acids long. Germline values: CDR1 MDHEN, CDR2 SYDVKM. The CDR3 coding sequence is TGTGCCAGCAGCGCCGGGACAATCGTGTACTTC. Encoded protein: CASSAGTIVYF.

The CDR3, as DNA: TGTGCCTGGAGTGCGGGAACAGGGGCCGCCTACGAGCAGTACTTC. Encoded protein: CAWSAGTGAAYEQYF. This chain joins TRBV30 and TRBJ2-7; the match to TRBD1 covers 7 bases. CDR1 is GTSNPN and CDR2 is SVGIG in the germline V gene (reference sequence). Germline trimming cut 1 base from V and 2 bases from J; bases unmatched to any gene: 8. The CDR3 is 15 residues long.